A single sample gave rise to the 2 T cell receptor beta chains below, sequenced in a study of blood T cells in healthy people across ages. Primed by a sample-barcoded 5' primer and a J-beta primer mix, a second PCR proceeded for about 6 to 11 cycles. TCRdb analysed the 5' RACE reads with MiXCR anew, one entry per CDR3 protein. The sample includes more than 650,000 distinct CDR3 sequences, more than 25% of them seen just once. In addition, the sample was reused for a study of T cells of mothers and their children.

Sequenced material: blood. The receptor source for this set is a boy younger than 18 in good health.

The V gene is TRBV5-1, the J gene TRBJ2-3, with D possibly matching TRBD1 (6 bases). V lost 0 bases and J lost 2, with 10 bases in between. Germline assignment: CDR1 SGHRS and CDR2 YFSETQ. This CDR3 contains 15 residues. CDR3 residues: CASSLGQVNTDTQYF. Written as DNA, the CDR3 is TGCGCCAGCAGCTTGGGACAGGTGAACACAGATACGCAGTATTTT.

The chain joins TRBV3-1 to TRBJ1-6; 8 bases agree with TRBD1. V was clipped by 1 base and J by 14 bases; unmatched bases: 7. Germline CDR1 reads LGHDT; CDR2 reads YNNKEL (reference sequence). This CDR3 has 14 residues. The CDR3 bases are TGTGCCAGCAGCCAAGGACAGGGGACCTTGGCCCTCCACTTT. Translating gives CASSQGQGTLALHF. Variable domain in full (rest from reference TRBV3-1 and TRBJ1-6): DTAVSQTPKYLVTQMGNDKSIKCEQNLGHDTMYWYKQDSKKFLKIMFSYNNKELIINETVPNRFSPKSPDKAHLNLHINSLELGDSAVYFCASSQGQGTLALHFGNGTRLTVT.